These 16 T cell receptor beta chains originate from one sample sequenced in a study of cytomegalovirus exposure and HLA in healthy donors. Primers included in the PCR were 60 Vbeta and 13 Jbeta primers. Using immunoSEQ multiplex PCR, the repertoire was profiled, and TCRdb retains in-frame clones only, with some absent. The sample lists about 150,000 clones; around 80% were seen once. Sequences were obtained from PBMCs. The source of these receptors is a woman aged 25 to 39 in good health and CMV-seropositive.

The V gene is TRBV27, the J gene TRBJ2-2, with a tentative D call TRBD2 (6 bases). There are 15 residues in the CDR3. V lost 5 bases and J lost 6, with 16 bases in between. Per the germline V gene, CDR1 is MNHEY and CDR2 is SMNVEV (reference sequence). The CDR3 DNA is TGTGCCAGCAGTCCGACTAGTCAGGACGCCGGGGAGCTGTTTTTT. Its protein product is CASSPTSQDAGELFF.

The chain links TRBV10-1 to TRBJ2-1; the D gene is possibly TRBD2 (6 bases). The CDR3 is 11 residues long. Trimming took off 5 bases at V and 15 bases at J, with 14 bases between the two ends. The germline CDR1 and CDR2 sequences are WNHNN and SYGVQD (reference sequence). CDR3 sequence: CASSTEGSLFF. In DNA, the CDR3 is TGCGCCAGCAGTACGGAGGGGTCTTTGTTCTTC.

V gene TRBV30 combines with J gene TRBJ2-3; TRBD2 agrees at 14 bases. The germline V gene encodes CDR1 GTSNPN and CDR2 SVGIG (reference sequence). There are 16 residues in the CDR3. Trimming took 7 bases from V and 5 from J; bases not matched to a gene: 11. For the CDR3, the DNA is TGTGCCTCTACCCCGGGACTAGCGGGAGTGGTAGATACGCAGTATTTT. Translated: CASTPGLAGVVDTQYF.

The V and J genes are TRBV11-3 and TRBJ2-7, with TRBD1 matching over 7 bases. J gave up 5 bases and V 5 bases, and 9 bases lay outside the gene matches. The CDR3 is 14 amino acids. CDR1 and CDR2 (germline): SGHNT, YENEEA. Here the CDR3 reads CASSPTDRWDEQYF. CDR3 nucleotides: TGTGCCAGCAGCCCTACGGACAGGTGGGACGAGCAGTACTTC.

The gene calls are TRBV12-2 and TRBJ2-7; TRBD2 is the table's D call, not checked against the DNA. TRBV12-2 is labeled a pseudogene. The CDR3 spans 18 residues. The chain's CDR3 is CASRLVTAKLAAWDEQYF. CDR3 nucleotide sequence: TGTGCAAGTCGCTTAGTGACAGCTAAACTAGCGGCCTGGGACGAGCAGTACTTC.

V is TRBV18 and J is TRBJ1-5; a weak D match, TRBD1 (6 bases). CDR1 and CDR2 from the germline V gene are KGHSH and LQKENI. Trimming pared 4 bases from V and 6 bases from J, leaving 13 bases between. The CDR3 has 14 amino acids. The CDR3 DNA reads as TGTGCCAGCTCACAGGGGGGAGGGACTCAGCCCCAGCATTTT. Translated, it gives CASSQGGGTQPQHF.

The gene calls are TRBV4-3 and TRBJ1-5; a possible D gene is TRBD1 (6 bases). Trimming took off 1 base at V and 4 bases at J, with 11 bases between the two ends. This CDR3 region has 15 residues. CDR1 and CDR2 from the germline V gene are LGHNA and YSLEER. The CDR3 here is CASSQASTGNQPQHF. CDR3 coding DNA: TGCGCCAGCAGCCAAGCGTCTACAGGGAATCAGCCCCAGCATTTT.

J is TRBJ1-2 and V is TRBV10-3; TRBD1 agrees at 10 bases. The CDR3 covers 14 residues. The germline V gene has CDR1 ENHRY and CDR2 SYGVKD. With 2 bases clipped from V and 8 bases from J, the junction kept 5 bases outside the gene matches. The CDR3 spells CAISEETGGFGYTF. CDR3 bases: TGTGCCATCAGTGAGGAGACAGGGGGCTTCGGCTACACCTTC.

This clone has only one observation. The CDR3 nucleotides read TGTGCCAGCAGCCCCAGGATCGGGACAGGGGGGTACGAGCAGTACTTC. Translating it yields CASSPRIGTGGYEQYF. The chain is built from TRBV7-9 and TRBJ2-7; the match to TRBD1 covers 11 bases. The V gene end was trimmed by 5 bases and the J gene end by 4 bases; junction bases not matched to a gene: 10. Germline V lookup: CDR1 SEHNR, CDR2 FQNEAQ (reference sequence). There are 16 residues in the CDR3.

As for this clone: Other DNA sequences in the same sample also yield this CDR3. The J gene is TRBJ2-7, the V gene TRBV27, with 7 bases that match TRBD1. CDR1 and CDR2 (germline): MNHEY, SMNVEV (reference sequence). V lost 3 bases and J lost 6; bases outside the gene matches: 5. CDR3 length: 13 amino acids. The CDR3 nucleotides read TGTGCCAGCAGTTTCCCAGGGGGTTTCGAGCAGTACTTC. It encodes CASSFPGGFEQYF.

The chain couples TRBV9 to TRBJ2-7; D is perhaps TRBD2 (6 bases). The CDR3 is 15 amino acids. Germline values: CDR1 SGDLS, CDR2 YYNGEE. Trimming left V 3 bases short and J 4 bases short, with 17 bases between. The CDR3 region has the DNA TGTGCCAGCAGCGCGGCCCCCGGGACTGGTTACGAGCAGTACTTC. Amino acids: CASSAAPGTGYEQYF.

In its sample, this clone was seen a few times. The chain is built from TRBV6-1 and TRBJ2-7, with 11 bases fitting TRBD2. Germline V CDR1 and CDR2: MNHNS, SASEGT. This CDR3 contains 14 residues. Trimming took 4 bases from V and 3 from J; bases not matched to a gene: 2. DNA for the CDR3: TGTGCCAGCAGTGGGACTAGCGGGTACTACGAGCAGTACTTC. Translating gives CASSGTSGYYEQYF.

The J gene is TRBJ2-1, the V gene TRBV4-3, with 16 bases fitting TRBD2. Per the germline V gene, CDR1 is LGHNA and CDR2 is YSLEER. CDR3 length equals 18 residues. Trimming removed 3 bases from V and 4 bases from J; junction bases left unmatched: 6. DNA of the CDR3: TGCGCCAGCAGCCAGGGACTAGCGGGAGGGCCAACATACAATGAGCAGTTCTTC. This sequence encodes CASSQGLAGGPTYNEQFF.

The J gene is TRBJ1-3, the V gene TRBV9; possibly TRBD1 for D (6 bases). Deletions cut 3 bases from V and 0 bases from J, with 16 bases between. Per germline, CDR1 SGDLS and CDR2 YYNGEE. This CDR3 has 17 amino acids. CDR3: CASSDAFGGYSGNTIYF. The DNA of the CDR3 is TGTGCCAGCAGCGACGCGTTTGGGGGCTACTCTGGAAACACCATATATTTT. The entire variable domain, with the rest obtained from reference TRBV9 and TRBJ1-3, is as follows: DSGVTQTPKHLITATGQRVTLRCSPRSGDLSVYWYQQSLDQGLQFLIQYYNGEERAKGNILERFSAQQFPDLHSELNLSSLELGDSALYFCASSDAFGGYSGNTIYFGEGSWLTVV.

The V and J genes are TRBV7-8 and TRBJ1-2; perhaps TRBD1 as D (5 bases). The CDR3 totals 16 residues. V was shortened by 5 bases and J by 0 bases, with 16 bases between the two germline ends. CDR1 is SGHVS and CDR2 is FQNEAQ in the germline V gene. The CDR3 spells CASSPSGGFANYGYTF. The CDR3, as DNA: TGTGCCAGCAGCCCAAGCGGGGGTTTCGCTAACTATGGCTACACCTTC.

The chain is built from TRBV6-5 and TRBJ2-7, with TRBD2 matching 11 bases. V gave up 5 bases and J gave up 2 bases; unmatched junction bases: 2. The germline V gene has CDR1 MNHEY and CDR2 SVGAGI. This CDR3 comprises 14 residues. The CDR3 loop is CASSKLAGAYEQYF. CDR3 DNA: TGTGCCAGCAGTAAACTAGCGGGAGCCTACGAGCAGTACTTC.